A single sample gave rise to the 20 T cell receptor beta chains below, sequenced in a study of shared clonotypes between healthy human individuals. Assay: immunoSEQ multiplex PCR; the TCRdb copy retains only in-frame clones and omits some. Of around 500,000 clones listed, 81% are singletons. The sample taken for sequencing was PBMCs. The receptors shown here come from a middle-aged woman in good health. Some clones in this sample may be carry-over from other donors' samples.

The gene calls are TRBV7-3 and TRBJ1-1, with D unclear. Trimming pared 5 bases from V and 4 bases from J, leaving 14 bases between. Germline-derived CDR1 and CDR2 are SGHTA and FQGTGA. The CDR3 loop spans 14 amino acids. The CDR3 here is CASSPSPRGTEAFF. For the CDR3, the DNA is TGTGCCAGCAGCCCATCCCCTCGGGGCACTGAAGCTTTCTTT.

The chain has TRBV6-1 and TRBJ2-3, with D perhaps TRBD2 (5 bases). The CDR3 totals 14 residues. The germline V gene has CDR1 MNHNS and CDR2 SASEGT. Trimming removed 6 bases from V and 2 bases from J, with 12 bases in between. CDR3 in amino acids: CASRWRVSTDTQYF. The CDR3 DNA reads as TGTGCCAGCAGATGGCGGGTTTCCACAGATACGCAGTATTTT.

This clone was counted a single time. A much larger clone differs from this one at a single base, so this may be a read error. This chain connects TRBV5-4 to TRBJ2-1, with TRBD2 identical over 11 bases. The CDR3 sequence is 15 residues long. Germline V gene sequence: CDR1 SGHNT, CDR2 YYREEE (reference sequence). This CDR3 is CTSSTGLAVYNEQFF. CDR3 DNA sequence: TGTACCAGCAGCACGGGACTAGCGGTCTACAATGAGCAGTTCTTC.

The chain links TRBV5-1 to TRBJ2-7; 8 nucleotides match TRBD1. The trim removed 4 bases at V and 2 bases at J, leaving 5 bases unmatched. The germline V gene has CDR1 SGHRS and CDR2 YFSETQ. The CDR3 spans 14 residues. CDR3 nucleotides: TGCGCCAGCAGCGCAGACAGGGGTCCCTACGAGCAGTACTTC. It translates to CASSADRGPYEQYF.

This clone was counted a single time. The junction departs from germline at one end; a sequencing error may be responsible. The CDR3 region is CALSVARISHEQYF. Here the CDR3 DNA reads TGTGCCTTGAGTGTAGCCCGAATCTCCCACGAGCAGTACTTC. This chain joins TRBV30 and TRBJ2-7; D remains ambiguous. This CDR3 is built from 14 residues. Looked up from germline, CDR1 is GTSNPN and CDR2 is SVGIG (reference sequence).

The CDR3 reads CASSLGEALSEQYF. The CDR3 DNA is TGTGCCAGCAGCTTAGGGGAGGCCCTTAGCGAGCAGTACTTC. The rearrangement uses TRBV7-6 and TRBJ2-7; D might be TRBD2 (6 bases). Between the trimmed V and J ends, which lost 1 base and 6 bases, there was a span of 13 bases. The length of the CDR3 is 14 residues. Germline-derived CDR1 and CDR2 are SGHVS and FNYEAQ.

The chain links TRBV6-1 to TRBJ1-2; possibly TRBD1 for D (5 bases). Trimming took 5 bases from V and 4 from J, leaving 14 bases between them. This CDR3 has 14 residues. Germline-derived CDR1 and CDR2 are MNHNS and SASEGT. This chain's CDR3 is CASSRGAIGYGYTF. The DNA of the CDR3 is TGTGCCAGCAGTAGGGGCGCCATAGGCTATGGCTACACCTTC.

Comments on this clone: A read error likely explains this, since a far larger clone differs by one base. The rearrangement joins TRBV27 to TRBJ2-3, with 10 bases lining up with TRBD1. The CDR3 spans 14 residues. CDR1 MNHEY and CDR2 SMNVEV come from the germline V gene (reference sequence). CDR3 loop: CASSSGQGRDAQYF. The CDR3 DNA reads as TGTGCCAGCAGCTCGGGACAGGGGAGAGATGCGCAGTATTTT.

The CDR3 reads CASSLETDSGNTIYF. The CDR3 DNA reads TGCGCCAGCAGCTTGGAAACCGACTCTGGAAACACCATATATTTT. This chain connects TRBV5-1 to TRBJ1-3; no firm D call. Germline CDR1 SGHRS, CDR2 YFSETQ. The germline V and J ends were trimmed by 0 bases and 0 bases, with 7 bases remaining between them. This CDR3 has 15 residues.

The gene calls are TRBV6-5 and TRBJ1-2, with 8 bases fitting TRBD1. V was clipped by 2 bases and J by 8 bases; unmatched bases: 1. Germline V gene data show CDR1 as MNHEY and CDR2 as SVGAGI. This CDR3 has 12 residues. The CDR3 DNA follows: TGTGCCAGCAGTTACCAGGGGGCGGGCTACACCTTC. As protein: CASSYQGAGYTF.

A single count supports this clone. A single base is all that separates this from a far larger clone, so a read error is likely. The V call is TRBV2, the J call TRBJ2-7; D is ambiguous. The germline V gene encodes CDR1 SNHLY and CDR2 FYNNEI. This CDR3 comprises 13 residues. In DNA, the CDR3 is TGTGCCGGCAGTGACGTGTTCTCCTACGAGCAGTACTTC. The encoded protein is CAGSDVFSYEQYF.

CDR3 coding DNA: TGTGCCTGGAGCCAGGGTGACCCAGATACGCAGTATTTT. This codes for CAWSQGDPDTQYF. This sequence joins TRBV30 and TRBJ2-3, with D possibly being TRBD1 (5 bases). The CDR3 spans 13 residues. V was trimmed by 3 bases and J by 4 bases, leaving 11 bases between them. Germline V gene data show CDR1 as GTSNPN and CDR2 as SVGIG (reference sequence).

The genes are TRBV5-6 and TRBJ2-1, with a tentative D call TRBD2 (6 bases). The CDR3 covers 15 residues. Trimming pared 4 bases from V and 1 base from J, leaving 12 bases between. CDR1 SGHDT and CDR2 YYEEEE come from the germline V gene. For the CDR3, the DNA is TGTGCCAGCAGCACTAGCCGTGGGTCCTACAATGAGCAGTTCTTC. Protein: CASSTSRGSYNEQFF.

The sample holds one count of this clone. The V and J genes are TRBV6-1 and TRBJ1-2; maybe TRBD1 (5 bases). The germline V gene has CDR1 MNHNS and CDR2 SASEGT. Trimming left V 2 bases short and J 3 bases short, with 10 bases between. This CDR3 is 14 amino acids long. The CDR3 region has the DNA TGTGCCAGCAGTGAATTTAGGGACCACTATGGCTACACCTTC. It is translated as CASSEFRDHYGYTF.

CDR3 nucleotide sequence: TGTGCCAGCACGGACCCTACAGGGCGGTGCACCTTC. Translation gives CASTDPTGRCTF. The rearrangement joins TRBV19 to TRBJ1-2; possibly TRBD1 for D (6 bases). Germline V CDR1 and CDR2: LNHDA, SQIVND (reference sequence). This CDR3 has 12 residues. Trimming cost V 9 bases and J 13 bases, with 21 bases left between them.

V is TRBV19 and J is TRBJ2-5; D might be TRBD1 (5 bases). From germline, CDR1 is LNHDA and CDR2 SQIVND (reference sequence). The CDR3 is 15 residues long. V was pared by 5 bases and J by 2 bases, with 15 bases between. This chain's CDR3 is CASSSPAGKQETQYF. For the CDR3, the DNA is TGTGCCAGTAGTTCCCCGGCAGGGAAACAAGAGACCCAGTACTTC.

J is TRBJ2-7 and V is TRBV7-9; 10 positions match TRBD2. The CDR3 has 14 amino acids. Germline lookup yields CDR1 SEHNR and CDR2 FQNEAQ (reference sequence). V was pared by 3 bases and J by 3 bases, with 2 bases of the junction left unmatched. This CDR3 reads CASSFIAGGYEQYF. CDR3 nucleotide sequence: TGTGCCAGCAGCTTTATAGCGGGAGGCTACGAGCAGTACTTC.

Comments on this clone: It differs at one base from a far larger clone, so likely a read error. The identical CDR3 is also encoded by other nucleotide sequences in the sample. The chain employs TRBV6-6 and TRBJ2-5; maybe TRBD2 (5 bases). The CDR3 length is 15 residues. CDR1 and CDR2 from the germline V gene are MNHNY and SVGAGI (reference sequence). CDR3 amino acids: CASSYSEAGQETQYF. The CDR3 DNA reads TGTGCCAGTAGTTACTCGGAGGCAGGACAAGAGACCCAGTACTTC.

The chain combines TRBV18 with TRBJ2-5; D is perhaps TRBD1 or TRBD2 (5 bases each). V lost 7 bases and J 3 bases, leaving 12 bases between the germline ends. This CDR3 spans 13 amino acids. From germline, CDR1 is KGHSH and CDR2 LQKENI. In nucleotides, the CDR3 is TGTGCCAGCTGGGGGACCCTAGAAGAGACCCAGTACTTC. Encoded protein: CASWGTLEETQYF.

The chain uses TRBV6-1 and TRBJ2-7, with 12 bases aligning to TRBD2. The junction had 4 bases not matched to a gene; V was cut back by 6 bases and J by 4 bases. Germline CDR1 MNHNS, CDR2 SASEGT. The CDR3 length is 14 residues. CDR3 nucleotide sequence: TGTGCCAGCAGGCCTAGCGGGAGGGGATACGAGCAGTACTTC. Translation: CASRPSGRGYEQYF.